Listed below are T cell receptor beta chains from one sample, sequenced in a study of blood T cell repertoires in COVID-19. The assay was immunoSEQ multiplex PCR, and TCRdb's table has in-frame clones only and misses some. The repertoire consists of 83,000 or so clones, with around 82% occurring once and the leading ten covering 21%. Sequenced material: peripheral blood. All receptors derive from a human donor in a cohort sampled during active COVID-19. Both conserved end residues are part of each CDR3. A D gene is named only where the DNA matches it firmly. The listing skips clone size in some rows; elsewhere it reads once, few, many or a size class.

v_gene: TRBV20-1; j_gene: TRBJ2-2; d_gene: TRBD2; abundance: .; CDR3nt: TGCAGTGCTAGTCCCGGGGGACTAGCGTTCGCCGGGGAGCTGTTTTTT; CDR3aa: CSASPGGLAFAGELFF
v_gene: TRBV4-1; j_gene: TRBJ1-5; d_gene: .; abundance: few; CDR3nt: TGCGCCAGCAGCCCCCGAACTAATCAGCCCCAGCATTTT; CDR3aa: CASSPRTNQPQHF
v_gene: TRBV5-1; j_gene: TRBJ2-6; d_gene: .; abundance: .; CDR3nt: TGCGCCAGCAGCGTCCGGGGAGACGGGGCCAACGTCCTGACTTTC; CDR3aa: CASSVRGDGANVLTF
v_gene: TRBV30; j_gene: TRBJ2-3; d_gene: .; abundance: .; CDR3nt: TGTGCCTGGACTAGCACAGATACGCAGTATTTT; CDR3aa: CAWTSTDTQYF
v_gene: TRBV28; j_gene: TRBJ2-3; d_gene: TRBD2; abundance: .; CDR3nt: TGTGCCAGCAGTAGCGGGGGGATCACAGATACGCAGTATTTT; CDR3aa: CASSSGGITDTQYF
v_gene: TRBV6-4; j_gene: TRBJ2-2; d_gene: TRBD1; abundance: .; CDR3nt: TGTGCCAGCAGTCCCCAGGGGGCGTTCGGGGAGCTGTTTTTT; CDR3aa: CASSPQGAFGELFF
v_gene: TRBV7-9; j_gene: TRBJ2-2; d_gene: TRBD1; abundance: .; CDR3nt: TGTGCCAGCAGCAGATCCGGGACAGGCCTTCCGAACACCGGGGAGCTGTTTTTT; CDR3aa: CASSRSGTGLPNTGELFF
v_gene: TRBV9; j_gene: TRBJ2-3; d_gene: TRBD1; abundance: .; CDR3nt: TGTGCCAGCAGCCCCCGACAGGGAAGGACAGATACGCAGTATTTT; CDR3aa: CASSPRQGRTDTQYF
v_gene: TRBV2; j_gene: TRBJ2-3; d_gene: .; abundance: .; CDR3nt: TGTGCCAGCAGTGGTCTAGCGTGGGATACGCAGTATTTT; CDR3aa: CASSGLAWDTQYF
v_gene: TRBV6-5; j_gene: TRBJ2-6; d_gene: .; abundance: .; CDR3nt: TGTGCCAGCAAGAGCTCTGGGGCCAACGTCCTGACTTTC; CDR3aa: CASKSSGANVLTF
v_gene: TRBV7-8; j_gene: TRBJ1-3; d_gene: TRBD1; abundance: .; CDR3nt: TGTGCCAGCAGCCCGGGACAGGGGCGGTCTGGAAACACCATATATTTT; CDR3aa: CASSPGQGRSGNTIYF
v_gene: TRBV5-4; j_gene: TRBJ2-2; d_gene: .; abundance: .; CDR3nt: TGTGCCAGCAGCTTGGGGGGGCGTACCGGCGGGGAGCTGTTTTTT; CDR3aa: CASSLGGRTGGELFF
v_gene: TRBV6-6; j_gene: TRBJ2-5; d_gene: .; abundance: .; CDR3nt: TGTGCCAGCAGTTACTCGGGGGCCGGGTACCAAGAGACCCAGTACTTC; CDR3aa: CASSYSGAGYQETQYF
v_gene: TRBV2; j_gene: TRBJ1-2; d_gene: .; abundance: once; CDR3nt: TGTGCCAGCAGTGGGGGGGGCTATGGCTACACCTTC; CDR3aa: CASSGGGYGYTF
v_gene: TRBV5-5; j_gene: TRBJ2-3; d_gene: .; abundance: .; CDR3nt: TGTGCCAGCAGCCCAACCTGGGGGGGCACAGATACGCAGTATTTT; CDR3aa: CASSPTWGGTDTQYF
v_gene: TRBV28; j_gene: TRBJ1-4; d_gene: .; abundance: few; CDR3nt: TGTGCCAGCAGTTTGGGAGGGCCTAATGAAAAACTGTTTTTT; CDR3aa: CASSLGGPNEKLFF
v_gene: TRBV28; j_gene: TRBJ2-6; d_gene: TRBD1; abundance: .; CDR3nt: TGTGCCAGCAGTTTGCCGGGACAGCGCCGGGGTGGCTCCTCTGGGGCCAACGTCCTGACTTTC; CDR3aa: CASSLPGQRRGGSSGANVLTF
v_gene: TRBV11-2; j_gene: TRBJ1-4; d_gene: .; abundance: .; CDR3nt: TGTGCCAGCAGCTTAACCAGGGCAACTAATGAAAAACTGTTTTTT; CDR3aa: CASSLTRATNEKLFF
v_gene: TRBV19; j_gene: TRBJ2-5; d_gene: .; abundance: .; CDR3nt: TGTGCCAGTAGCAAGGGCGGGGAGACCCAGTACTTC; CDR3aa: CASSKGGETQYF
v_gene: TRBV28; j_gene: TRBJ1-2; d_gene: .; abundance: .; CDR3nt: TGTGCCAGCAGTCCCAGAAGCGGGATCTATGGCTACACCTTC; CDR3aa: CASSPRSGIYGYTF
v_gene: TRBV4-1; j_gene: TRBJ1-1; d_gene: .; abundance: .; CDR3nt: TGCGCCAGCAGCCAAGGCCCACAGAGTGAAGCTTTCTTT; CDR3aa: CASSQGPQSEAFF
v_gene: TRBV20-1; j_gene: TRBJ1-5; d_gene: TRBD1; abundance: .; CDR3nt: TGCAGTGCTAGTCCTACAGGGGAGGGCAATCAGCCCCAGCATTTT; CDR3aa: CSASPTGEGNQPQHF
v_gene: TRBV28; j_gene: TRBJ1-2; d_gene: .; abundance: .; CDR3nt: TGTGCCAGCAGTAGGACAGAAGCTAACTATGGCTACACCTTC; CDR3aa: CASSRTEANYGYTF
v_gene: TRBV23-1; j_gene: TRBJ1-5; d_gene: .; abundance: .; CDR3nt: TGCGCCAGCAGGGGGGCCGACTATAGCAATCAGCCCCAGCATTTT; CDR3aa: CASRGADYSNQPQHF
v_gene: TRBV6-6; j_gene: TRBJ2-3; d_gene: .; abundance: .; CDR3nt: TGTGCCAGCAGTTACAGCCAGGGCACTAGCACAGATACGCAGTATTTT; CDR3aa: CASSYSQGTSTDTQYF
v_gene: TRBV19; j_gene: TRBJ2-7; d_gene: TRBD1; abundance: .; CDR3nt: TGTGCCAGTAGTGGACCGGGACAGGGGGACGTGGAGCAGTACTTC; CDR3aa: CASSGPGQGDVEQYF
v_gene: TRBV5-1; j_gene: TRBJ1-4; d_gene: .; abundance: .; CDR3nt: TGCGCCAGCCTACAGGGTGGAAAAAAACTGTTTTTT; CDR3aa: CASLQGGKKLFF
v_gene: TRBV4-1; j_gene: TRBJ1-1; d_gene: .; abundance: .; CDR3nt: TGCGCCAGCAGCCAAGATTCTTTACGGAAGGGGACTAGCACTGAAGCTTTCTTT; CDR3aa: CASSQDSLRKGTSTEAFF
v_gene: TRBV30; j_gene: TRBJ2-7; d_gene: TRBD2; abundance: .; CDR3nt: TGTGCCTGGAGTGGGGGCGAGCGGGGAACCTACGAGCAGTACTTC; CDR3aa: CAWSGGERGTYEQYF
v_gene: TRBV9; j_gene: TRBJ2-1; d_gene: TRBD2; abundance: .; CDR3nt: TGTGCCAGCAGACGAATGGGCGGGGGTGATGAGCAGTTCTTC; CDR3aa: CASRRMGGGDEQFF
v_gene: TRBV3-1/TRBV3-2; j_gene: TRBJ2-5; d_gene: .; abundance: .; CDR3nt: TGTGCCAGCAGCCGTAGATCGTCGGTCCAAGAGACCCAGTACTTC; CDR3aa: CASSRRSSVQETQYF
v_gene: TRBV5-1; j_gene: TRBJ2-7; d_gene: .; abundance: .; CDR3nt: TGCGCCAGCAGCTTGGCCACGGGCTACGAGCAGTACTTC; CDR3aa: CASSLATGYEQYF
v_gene: TRBV19; j_gene: TRBJ2-4; d_gene: .; abundance: .; CDR3nt: TGTGCCAGTAGTACTCTGGGGGCGGTCAAAAACATTCAGTACTTC; CDR3aa: CASSTLGAVKNIQYF